The T cell receptor (beta chain) described here comes from a study of CD8+ T cells in alopecia areata. It was for about 5 patients that CD4+ cells were sorted into CD25+CD127- cells. PBMCs, the starting material, were the source of sorted CD4+ and CD8+ T cells. The V gene lost 7 bases and the J gene lost 5 bases, with 12 bases spanning the gap. CDR3 length: 11 amino acids. Germline V gives CDR1 SQVTM, CDR2 ANQGSEA. The sequencing template was cDNA reverse transcribed from extracted RNA. Clones were sequenced by immunoSEQ multiplex PCR, and TCRdb holds only the in-frame ones, with some missing. The repertoire holds 14,000 or so clones, with around 60% as singletons. This clone was seen a few times.

The sample comprised CD4+ Tregs sorted from blood. The chain recombines TRBV29-1 with TRBJ2-7; D uncertain. The receptor comes from a human donor with alopecia areata. CDR3 sequence (DNA): TGCAGCGCGCTGGTTCTCCACGAGCAGTACTTC. It encodes CSALVLHEQYF.